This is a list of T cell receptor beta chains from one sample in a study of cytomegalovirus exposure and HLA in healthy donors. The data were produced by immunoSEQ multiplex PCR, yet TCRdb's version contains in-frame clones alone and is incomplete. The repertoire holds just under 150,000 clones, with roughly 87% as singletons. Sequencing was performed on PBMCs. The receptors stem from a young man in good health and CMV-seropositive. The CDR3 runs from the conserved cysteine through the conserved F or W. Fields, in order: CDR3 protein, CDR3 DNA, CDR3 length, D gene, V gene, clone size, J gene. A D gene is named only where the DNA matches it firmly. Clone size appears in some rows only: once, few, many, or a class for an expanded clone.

CDR3: CASSLISGTGLGYTF; DNA: TGTGCCAGCAGCCTGATCTCCGGGACAGGGCTCGGCTACACCTTC; length: 15; D: TRBD1; V: TRBV6-5; size: .; J: TRBJ1-2
CDR3: CASSPVAGSYNEQFF; DNA: TGTGCCAGCAGCCCGGTAGCGGGGTCGTACAATGAGCAGTTCTTC; length: 15; D: TRBD2; V: TRBV5-4; size: .; J: TRBJ2-1
CDR3: CASRVGGSGYGYTF; DNA: TGTGCCAGCAGAGTAGGGGGTAGTGGCTATGGCTACACCTTC; length: 14; D: .; V: TRBV6-1; size: .; J: TRBJ1-2
CDR3: CASSTTTGGAVVGYTF; DNA: TGTGCCAGCTCGACCACCACAGGGGGCGCGGTTGTTGGCTACACCTTC; length: 16; D: TRBD1; V: TRBV18; size: .; J: TRBJ1-2
CDR3: CASSYGGARAEKLFF; DNA: TGTGCCAGCAGTTACGGAGGGGCGCGGGCCGAAAAACTGTTTTTT; length: 15; D: .; V: TRBV6-5; size: .; J: TRBJ1-4
CDR3: CASSQSTEAFF; DNA: TGTGCCAGCAGCCAGAGCACTGAAGCTTTCTTT; length: 11; D: .; V: TRBV14; size: .; J: TRBJ1-1
CDR3: CASSLRGLTSNQPQHF; DNA: TGTGCCAGCAGCCTCCGCGGACTCACGAGCAATCAGCCCCAGCATTTT; length: 16; D: .; V: TRBV28; size: .; J: TRBJ1-5
CDR3: CASTPWTAPNTEAFF; DNA: TGCGCCAGCACCCCCTGGACAGCGCCGAACACTGAAGCTTTCTTT; length: 15; D: .; V: TRBV5-1; size: once; J: TRBJ1-1
CDR3: CASSESLGGRVNTEAFF; DNA: TGTGCCAGCAGTGAATCGTTGGGAGGCCGGGTGAACACTGAAGCTTTCTTT; length: 17; D: .; V: TRBV2; size: .; J: TRBJ1-1
CDR3: CASSLAPSGRFNEQFF; DNA: TGCGCCAGCAGCTTGGCCCCAAGCGGGAGATTCAATGAGCAGTTCTTC; length: 16; D: TRBD2; V: TRBV5-1; size: .; J: TRBJ2-1
CDR3: CASSPRGGVALSETQYF; DNA: TGCGCCAGCAGCCCGCGGGGTGGGGTGGCCCTGTCGGAGACCCAGTACTTC; length: 17; D: .; V: TRBV5-1; size: .; J: TRBJ2-5
CDR3: CASRGLAGGKANEQFF; DNA: TGTGCCAGCAGGGGACTAGCGGGAGGGAAGGCCAATGAGCAGTTCTTC; length: 16; D: TRBD2; V: TRBV27; size: .; J: TRBJ2-1
CDR3: CASSGTGGRNEQFF; DNA: TGTGCCAGCAGCGGGACAGGGGGCAGGAATGAGCAGTTCTTC; length: 14; D: TRBD1; V: TRBV7-6; size: .; J: TRBJ2-1
CDR3: CASSPGGGRANQPQHF; DNA: TGTGCCAGTAGCCCCGGGGGGGGTAGGGCCAATCAGCCCCAGCATTTT; length: 16; D: .; V: TRBV19; size: .; J: TRBJ1-5
CDR3: CASSGGRGGPYEQYF; DNA: TGCGCCAGCAGTGGGGGCCGGGGGGGTCCCTACGAGCAGTACTTC; length: 15; D: TRBD2; V: TRBV10-2; size: .; J: TRBJ2-7
CDR3: CSVEGPGSNTGELFF; DNA: TGCAGCGTCGAAGGTCCCGGGTCCAACACCGGGGAGCTGTTTTTT; length: 15; D: .; V: TRBV29-1; size: .; J: TRBJ2-2
CDR3: CASGRGEEPQHF; DNA: TGTGCCAGCGGCAGGGGAGAGGAGCCCCAGCATTTT; length: 12; D: .; V: TRBV2; size: .; J: TRBJ1-5
CDR3: CASSFTGQGSIPSYQPQHF; DNA: TGTGCCAGCAGTTTTACGGGACAGGGGTCTATCCCTTCCTATCAGCCCCAGCATTTT; length: 19; D: TRBD1; V: TRBV28; size: .; J: TRBJ1-5
CDR3: CASMGQGRANYGYTF; DNA: TGTGCCAGCATGGGACAGGGGAGAGCTAACTATGGCTACACCTTC; length: 15; D: TRBD1; V: TRBV6-1; size: .; J: TRBJ1-2
CDR3: CASSVTNQGTGELFF; DNA: TGTGCCAGCAGCGTAACGAATCAGGGGACCGGGGAGCTGTTTTTT; length: 15; D: .; V: TRBV9; size: .; J: TRBJ2-2
CDR3: CASSQVVAGGREFQDTQYF; DNA: TGTGCCAGCAGCCAGGTAGTAGCGGGGGGGCGAGAATTTCAAGATACGCAGTATTTT; length: 19; D: TRBD2; V: TRBV4-2; size: .; J: TRBJ2-3
CDR3: CASLLAGGPSDTQYF; DNA: TGCGCCAGCTTACTGGCGGGAGGGCCGTCAGATACGCAGTATTTT; length: 15; D: TRBD2; V: TRBV5-1; size: .; J: TRBJ2-3
CDR3: CASGTGHGNTIYF; DNA: TGTGCCAGCGGGACAGGGCACGGAAACACCATATATTTT; length: 13; D: TRBD1; V: TRBV9; size: .; J: TRBJ1-3
CDR3: CASSYSGSNQPQHF; DNA: TGTGCCAGCAGTTATTCCGGTAGCAATCAGCCCCAGCATTTT; length: 14; D: .; V: TRBV27; size: .; J: TRBJ1-5
CDR3: CSVGLAATTYNEQFF; DNA: TGCAGCGTTGGACTAGCGGCTACTACCTACAATGAGCAGTTCTTC; length: 15; D: TRBD2; V: TRBV29-1; size: .; J: TRBJ2-1
CDR3: CASNSGGDTEAFF; DNA: TGTGCCAGCAACTCAGGGGGAGACACTGAAGCTTTCTTT; length: 13; D: TRBD1; V: TRBV7-9; size: .; J: TRBJ1-1
CDR3: CASSPPHDFGEQYF; DNA: TGTGCCAGCAGCCCGCCCCATGACTTTGGCGAGCAGTACTTC; length: 14; D: .; V: TRBV11-2; size: .; J: TRBJ2-7
CDR3: CSVEEPGNNEKLFF; DNA: TGCAGCGTTGAAGAGCCGGGGAATAATGAAAAACTGTTTTTT; length: 14; D: .; V: TRBV29-1; size: .; J: TRBJ1-4
CDR3: CASSLVRQGRAGYTF; DNA: TGTGCCAGCAGCTTAGTACGGCAGGGGCGAGCCGGCTACACCTTC; length: 15; D: .; V: TRBV7-9; size: .; J: TRBJ1-2
CDR3: CASSSGGTNEKLFF; DNA: TGTGCCAGCAGCTCAGGGGGGACTAATGAAAAACTGTTTTTT; length: 14; D: TRBD1; V: TRBV28; size: .; J: TRBJ1-4
CDR3: CASSDSMTSSYNEQFF; DNA: TGTGCCAGCAGTGACTCTATGACAAGCTCCTACAATGAGCAGTTCTTC; length: 16; D: .; V: TRBV6-4; size: few; J: TRBJ2-1
CDR3: CASSYGQSYNEQFF; DNA: TGTGCCAGCAGTTACGGACAGAGCTACAATGAGCAGTTCTTC; length: 14; D: .; V: TRBV6-5; size: .; J: TRBJ2-1
CDR3: CASSEYIGLVGTDTQYF; DNA: TGTGCCAGCAGTGAATATATTGGACTAGTGGGCACAGATACGCAGTATTTT; length: 17; D: TRBD2; V: TRBV6-1; size: once; J: TRBJ2-3
CDR3: CASSSGQGMGEKLFF; DNA: TGTGCCAGCAGCTCCGGACAGGGAATGGGTGAAAAACTGTTTTTT; length: 15; D: TRBD1; V: TRBV5-4; size: .; J: TRBJ1-4
CDR3: CASSTRTGSGELFF; DNA: TGTGCCAGCAGCACCCGGACAGGGTCCGGGGAGCTGTTTTTT; length: 14; D: TRBD1; V: TRBV11-2; size: .; J: TRBJ2-2
CDR3: CASSSNSGESYNEQFF; DNA: TGTGCCAGCAGTTCGAATAGCGGGGAGTCCTACAATGAGCAGTTCTTC; length: 16; D: TRBD2; V: TRBV27; size: .; J: TRBJ2-1
CDR3: CASRNQGADYGYTF; DNA: TGTGCCAGCAGAAATCAGGGGGCGGACTATGGCTACACCTTC; length: 14; D: TRBD1; V: TRBV7-2; size: few; J: TRBJ1-2
CDR3: CASSPPQGGGTEAFF; DNA: TGTGCCAGCAGCCCCCCACAGGGTGGTGGGACTGAAGCTTTCTTT; length: 15; D: .; V: TRBV7-9; size: .; J: TRBJ1-1
CDR3: CASSIGGAEAFF; DNA: TGTGCCAGCAGTATCGGGGGAGCTGAAGCTTTCTTT; length: 12; D: .; V: TRBV6-1; size: .; J: TRBJ1-1
CDR3: CASSPRRDSSSGNTIYF; DNA: TGTGCCAGCTCACCACGCAGGGACTCGAGCTCTGGAAACACCATATATTTT; length: 17; D: .; V: TRBV18; size: .; J: TRBJ1-3
CDR3: CASSPPRAPGGYTF; DNA: TGTGCCAGCAGTCCCCCCCGAGCTCCGGGAGGCTACACCTTC; length: 14; D: .; V: TRBV28; size: once; J: TRBJ1-2
CDR3: CASSESMGGSYGYTF; DNA: TGTGCCAGCAGTGAAAGTATGGGAGGGAGCTATGGCTACACCTTC; length: 15; D: .; V: TRBV6-1; size: .; J: TRBJ1-2